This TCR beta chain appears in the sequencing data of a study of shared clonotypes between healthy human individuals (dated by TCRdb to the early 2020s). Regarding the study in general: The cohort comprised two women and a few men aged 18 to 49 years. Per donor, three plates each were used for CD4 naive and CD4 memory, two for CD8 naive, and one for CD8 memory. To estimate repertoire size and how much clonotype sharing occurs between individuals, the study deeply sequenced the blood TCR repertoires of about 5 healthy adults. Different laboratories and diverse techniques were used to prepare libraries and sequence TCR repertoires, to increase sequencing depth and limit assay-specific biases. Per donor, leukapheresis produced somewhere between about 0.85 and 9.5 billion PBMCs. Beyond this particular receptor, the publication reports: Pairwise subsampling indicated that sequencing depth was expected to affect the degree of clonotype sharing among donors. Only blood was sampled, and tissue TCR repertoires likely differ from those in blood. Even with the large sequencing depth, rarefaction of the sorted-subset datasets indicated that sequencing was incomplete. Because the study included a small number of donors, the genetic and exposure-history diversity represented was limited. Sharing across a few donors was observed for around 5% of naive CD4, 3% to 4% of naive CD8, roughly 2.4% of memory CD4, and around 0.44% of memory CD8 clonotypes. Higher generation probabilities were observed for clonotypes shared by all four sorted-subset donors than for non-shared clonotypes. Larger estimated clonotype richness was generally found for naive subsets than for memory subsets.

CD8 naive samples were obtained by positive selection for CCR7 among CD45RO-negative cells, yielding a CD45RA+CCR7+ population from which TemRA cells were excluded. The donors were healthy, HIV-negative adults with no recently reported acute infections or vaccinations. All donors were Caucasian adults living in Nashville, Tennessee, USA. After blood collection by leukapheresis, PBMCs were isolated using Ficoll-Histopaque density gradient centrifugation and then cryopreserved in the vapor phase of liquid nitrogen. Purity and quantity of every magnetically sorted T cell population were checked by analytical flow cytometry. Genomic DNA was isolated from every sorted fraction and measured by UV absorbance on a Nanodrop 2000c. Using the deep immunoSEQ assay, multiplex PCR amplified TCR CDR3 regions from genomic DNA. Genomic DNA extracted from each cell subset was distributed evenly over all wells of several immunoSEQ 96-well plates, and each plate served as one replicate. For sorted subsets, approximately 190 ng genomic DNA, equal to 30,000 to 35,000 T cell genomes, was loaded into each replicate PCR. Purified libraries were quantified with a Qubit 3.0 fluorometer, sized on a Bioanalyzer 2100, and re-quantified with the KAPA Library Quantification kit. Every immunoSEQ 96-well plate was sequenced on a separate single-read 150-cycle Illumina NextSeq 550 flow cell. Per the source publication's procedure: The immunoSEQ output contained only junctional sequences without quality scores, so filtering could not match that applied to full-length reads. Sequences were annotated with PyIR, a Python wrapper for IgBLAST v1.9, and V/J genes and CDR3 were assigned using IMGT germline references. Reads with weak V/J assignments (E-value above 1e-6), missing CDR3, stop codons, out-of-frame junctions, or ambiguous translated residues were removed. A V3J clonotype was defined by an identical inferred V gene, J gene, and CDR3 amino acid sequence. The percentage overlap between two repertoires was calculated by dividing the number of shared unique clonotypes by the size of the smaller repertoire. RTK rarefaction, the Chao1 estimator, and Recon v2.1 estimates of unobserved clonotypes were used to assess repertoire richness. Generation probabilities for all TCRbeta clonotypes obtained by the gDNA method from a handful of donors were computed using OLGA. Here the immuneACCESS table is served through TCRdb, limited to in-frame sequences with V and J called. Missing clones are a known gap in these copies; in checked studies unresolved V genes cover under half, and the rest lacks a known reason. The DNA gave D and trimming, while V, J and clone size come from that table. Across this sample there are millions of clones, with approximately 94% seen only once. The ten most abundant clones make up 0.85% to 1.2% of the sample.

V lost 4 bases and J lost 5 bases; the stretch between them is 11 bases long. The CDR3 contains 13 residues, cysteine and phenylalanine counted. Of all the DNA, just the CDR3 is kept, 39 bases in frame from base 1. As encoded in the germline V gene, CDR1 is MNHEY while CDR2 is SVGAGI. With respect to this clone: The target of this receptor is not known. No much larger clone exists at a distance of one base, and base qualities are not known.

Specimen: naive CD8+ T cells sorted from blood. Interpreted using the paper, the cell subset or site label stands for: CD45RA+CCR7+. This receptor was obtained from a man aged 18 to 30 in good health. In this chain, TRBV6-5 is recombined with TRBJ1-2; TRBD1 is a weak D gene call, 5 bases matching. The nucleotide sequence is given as TGTGCCAGCAGTTCCGTTCAGGGTTATGGCTACACCTTC. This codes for CASSSVQGYGYTF.